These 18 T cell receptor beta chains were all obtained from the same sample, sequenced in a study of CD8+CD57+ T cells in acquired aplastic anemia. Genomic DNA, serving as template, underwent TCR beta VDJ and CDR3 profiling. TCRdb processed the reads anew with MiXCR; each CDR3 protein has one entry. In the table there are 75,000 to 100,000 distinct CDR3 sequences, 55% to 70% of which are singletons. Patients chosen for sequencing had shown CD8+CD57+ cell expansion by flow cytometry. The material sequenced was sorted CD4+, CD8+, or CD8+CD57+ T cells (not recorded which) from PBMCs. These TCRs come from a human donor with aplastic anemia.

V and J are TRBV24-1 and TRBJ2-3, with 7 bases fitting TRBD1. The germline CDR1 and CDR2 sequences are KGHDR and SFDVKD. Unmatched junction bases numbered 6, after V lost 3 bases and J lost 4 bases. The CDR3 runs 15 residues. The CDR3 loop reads CATSDGQVISDTQYF. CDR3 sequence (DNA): TGTGCCACCAGTGATGGACAGGTTATATCAGATACGCAGTATTTT.

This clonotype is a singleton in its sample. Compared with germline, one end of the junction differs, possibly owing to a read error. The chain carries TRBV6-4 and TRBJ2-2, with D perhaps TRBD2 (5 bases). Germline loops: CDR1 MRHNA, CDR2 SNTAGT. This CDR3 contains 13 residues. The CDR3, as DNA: TGTGCCAGCAGTGAAGCGAACACCGGGGAGCTGTCTTTT. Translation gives CASSEANTGELSF.

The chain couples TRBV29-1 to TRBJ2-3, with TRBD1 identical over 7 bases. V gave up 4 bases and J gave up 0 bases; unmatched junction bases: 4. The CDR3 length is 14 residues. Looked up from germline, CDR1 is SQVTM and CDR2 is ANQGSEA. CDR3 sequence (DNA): TGCAGCGTTGCGCGACAGGGAAGCACAGATACGCAGTATTTT. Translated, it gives CSVARQGSTDTQYF.

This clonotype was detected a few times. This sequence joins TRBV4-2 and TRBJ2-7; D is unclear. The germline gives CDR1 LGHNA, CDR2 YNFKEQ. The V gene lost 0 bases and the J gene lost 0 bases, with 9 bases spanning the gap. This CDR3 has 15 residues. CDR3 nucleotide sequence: TGTGCCAGCAGCCAAGATCTTGGAAGCTCCTACGAGCAGTACTTC. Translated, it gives CASSQDLGSSYEQYF.

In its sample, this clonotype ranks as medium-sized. Written as DNA, the CDR3 is TGTGCCACCAGCAGGGGGAGGGACGAGACCCAGTACTTC. It translates to CATSRGRDETQYF. V and J are TRBV15 and TRBJ2-5; 7 nucleotides agree with TRBD2. The J segment lost 5 bases and the V segment lost 3 bases, leaving 3 bases of the junction unmatched. This CDR3 comprises 13 residues. From germline, CDR1 is LNHNV and CDR2 YYDKDF (reference sequence).

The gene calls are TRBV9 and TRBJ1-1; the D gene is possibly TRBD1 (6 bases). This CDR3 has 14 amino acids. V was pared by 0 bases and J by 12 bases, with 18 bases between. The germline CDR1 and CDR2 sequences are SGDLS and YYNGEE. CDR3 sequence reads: CASSVDGRGTGSFF. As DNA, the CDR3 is TGTGCCAGCAGCGTAGACGGCAGGGGCACCGGCTCTTTCTTT.

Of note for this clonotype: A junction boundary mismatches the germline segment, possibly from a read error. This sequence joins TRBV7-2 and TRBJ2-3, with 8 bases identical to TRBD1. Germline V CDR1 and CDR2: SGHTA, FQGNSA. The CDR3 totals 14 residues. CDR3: CASSLDRAGDTQYF. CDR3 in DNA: TGCGCCAGCAGCTTGGACAGGGCGGGAGATACGCAGTATTTT. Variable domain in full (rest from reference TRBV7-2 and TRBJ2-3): GAGVSQSPSNKVTEKGKDVELRCDPISGHTALYWYRQSLGQGLEFLIYFQGNSAPDKSGLPSDRFSAERTGGSVSTLTIQRTQQEDSAVYLCASSLDRAGDTQYFGPGTRLTVL.

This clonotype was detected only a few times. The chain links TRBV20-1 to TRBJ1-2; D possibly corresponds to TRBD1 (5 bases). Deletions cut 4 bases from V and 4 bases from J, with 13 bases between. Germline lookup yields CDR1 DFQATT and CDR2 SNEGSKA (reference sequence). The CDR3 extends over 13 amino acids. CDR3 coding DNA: TGCAGTGCTAAGGCAGGGTGGGGCTATGGCTACACCTTC. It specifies CSAKAGWGYGYTF.

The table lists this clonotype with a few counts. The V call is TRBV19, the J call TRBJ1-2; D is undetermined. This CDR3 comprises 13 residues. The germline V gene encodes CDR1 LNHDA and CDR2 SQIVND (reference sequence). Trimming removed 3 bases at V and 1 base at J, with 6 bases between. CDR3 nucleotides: TGTGCCAGTAGTATTGGTGGTAACTATGGCTACACCTTC. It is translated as CASSIGGNYGYTF.

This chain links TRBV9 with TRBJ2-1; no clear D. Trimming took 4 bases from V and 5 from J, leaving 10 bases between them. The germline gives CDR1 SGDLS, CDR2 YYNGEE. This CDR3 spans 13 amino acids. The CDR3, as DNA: TGTGCCAGCAGCATCCGGACGCACAATGAGCAGTTCTTC. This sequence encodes CASSIRTHNEQFF.

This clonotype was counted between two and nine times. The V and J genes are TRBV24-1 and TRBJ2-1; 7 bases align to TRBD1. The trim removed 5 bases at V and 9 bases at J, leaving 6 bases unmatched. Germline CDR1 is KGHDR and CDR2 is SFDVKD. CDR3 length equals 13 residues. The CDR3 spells CATSGQGLGEQFF. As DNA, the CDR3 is TGTGCCACCAGTGGACAGGGTTTAGGTGAGCAGTTCTTC.

The CDR3 region is CATSSTGEAYSNQPQHF. CDR3 sequence (DNA): TGTGCCACCAGCAGCACAGGGGAAGCATATAGCAATCAGCCCCAGCATTTT. The chain is built from TRBV15 and TRBJ1-5; 7 bases agree with TRBD1. With 3 bases clipped from V and 0 bases from J, the junction kept 8 bases outside the gene matches. The CDR3 is 17 amino acids. Germline V CDR1 and CDR2: LNHNV, YYDKDF (reference sequence).

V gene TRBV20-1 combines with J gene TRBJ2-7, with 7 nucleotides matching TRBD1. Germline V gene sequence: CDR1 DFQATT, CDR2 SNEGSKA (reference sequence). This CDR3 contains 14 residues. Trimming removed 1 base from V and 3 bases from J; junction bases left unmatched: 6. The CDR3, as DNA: TGCAGTGCTAGAGTCAATTGGGACAGCTACGAGCAGTACTTC. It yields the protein CSARVNWDSYEQYF.

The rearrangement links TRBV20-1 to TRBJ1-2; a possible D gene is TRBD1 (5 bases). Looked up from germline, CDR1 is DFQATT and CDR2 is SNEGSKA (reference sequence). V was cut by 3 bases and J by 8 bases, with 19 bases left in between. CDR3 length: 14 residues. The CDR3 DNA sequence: TGCAGTGCTAGCGTCGAGGGGATTAATGCGGGCTACACCTTC. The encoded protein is CSASVEGINAGYTF.

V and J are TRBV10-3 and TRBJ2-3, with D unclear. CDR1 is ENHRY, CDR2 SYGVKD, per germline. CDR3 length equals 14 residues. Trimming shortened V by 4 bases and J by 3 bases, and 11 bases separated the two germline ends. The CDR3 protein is CAISGWLSTDTQYF. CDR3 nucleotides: TGTGCCATCAGTGGATGGCTATCAACAGATACGCAGTATTTT.

CDR3 in DNA: TGCAGCGTTGGACAGGGCCACTATGGCTACACCTTC. The encoded protein is CSVGQGHYGYTF. The chain combines TRBV29-1 with TRBJ1-2; 7 positions match TRBD1. The ends lost 4 bases at V and 3 bases at J; junction bases unmatched: 2. Germline values: CDR1 SQVTM, CDR2 ANQGSEA. The length of the CDR3 is 12 residues.

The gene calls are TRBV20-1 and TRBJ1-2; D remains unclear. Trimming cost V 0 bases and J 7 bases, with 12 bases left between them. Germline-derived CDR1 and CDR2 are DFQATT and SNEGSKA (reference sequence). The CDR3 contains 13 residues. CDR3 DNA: TGCAGTGCTAGAGATCTTCGGGCAGCTGGCTACACCTTC. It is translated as CSARDLRAAGYTF.

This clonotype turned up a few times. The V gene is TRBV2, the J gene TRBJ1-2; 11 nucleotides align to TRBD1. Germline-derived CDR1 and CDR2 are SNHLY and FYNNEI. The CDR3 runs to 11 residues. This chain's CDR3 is CAKRGQGDYTF. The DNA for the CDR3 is TGTGCTAAGAGGGGACAGGGGGACTACACCTTC.